Sequencing of this T cell receptor beta chain was carried out in a study of blood T cell repertoires in COVID-19. Study overall: Acute-phase and convalescent COVID-19 samples originated in the United States, Italy and Spain. From T cells, B-cell-depleted T cells, or PBMCs came the material, which was cDNA or gDNA.

As handled by the study authors: Amplified reference gene primers provided the basis for estimating nucleated cell counts. Measured with immunoSEQ multiplex PCR; TCRdb has only the in-frame clones, and not every one. V and J calls and clone size are those listed in that table; D and trimming were worked out from the DNA. The sample lists approximately 190,000 clones; around 80% were seen once. This CDR3 has 13 residues. Trimming cost V 4 bases and J 4 bases; bases outside gene matches: 5. The germline V gene has CDR1 SGHRS and CDR2 YFSETQ. The sequencing sample was made of peripheral blood. This clonotype originated in a human donor in a cohort sampled during active COVID-19. The chain uses TRBV5-1 and TRBJ2-7, with TRBD2 matching over 7 bases. The CDR3 DNA is TGCGCCAGCAGCCCGGCGGGGGATTACGAGCAGTACGTC. It yields the protein CASSPAGDYEQYV.